This section outlines one TCR beta chain sequence together with its context. Via MiXCR, TCRdb re-called the RT-PCR reads, giving one row per CDR3 protein. Here the sample spans roughly 960,000 distinct CDR3 sequences, around 17% being singletons. This sample is part of a study of patients and donors after allogeneic stem cell transplantation. The V gene lost 5 bases and the J gene lost 3 bases, with 10 bases spanning the gap. CDR3 length: 14 residues. In germline, CDR1 is MNHNS, CDR2 SASEGT. The receptor's source is a human donor who was either an allogeneic HSCT recipient or a stem cell or donor lymphocyte infusion donor (not recorded which). It is not recorded whose cells these are; they may come from a transplant donor. J is TRBJ2-2 and V is TRBV6-1; D is perhaps TRBD2 (5 bases). The sample was blood, either unsorted or a sorted T cell fraction (not recorded which). CDR3 DNA sequence: TGTGCCAGCAGTCGTCAGGAGGACACCGGGGAGCTGTTTTTT. Amino acid sequence: CASSRQEDTGELFF.